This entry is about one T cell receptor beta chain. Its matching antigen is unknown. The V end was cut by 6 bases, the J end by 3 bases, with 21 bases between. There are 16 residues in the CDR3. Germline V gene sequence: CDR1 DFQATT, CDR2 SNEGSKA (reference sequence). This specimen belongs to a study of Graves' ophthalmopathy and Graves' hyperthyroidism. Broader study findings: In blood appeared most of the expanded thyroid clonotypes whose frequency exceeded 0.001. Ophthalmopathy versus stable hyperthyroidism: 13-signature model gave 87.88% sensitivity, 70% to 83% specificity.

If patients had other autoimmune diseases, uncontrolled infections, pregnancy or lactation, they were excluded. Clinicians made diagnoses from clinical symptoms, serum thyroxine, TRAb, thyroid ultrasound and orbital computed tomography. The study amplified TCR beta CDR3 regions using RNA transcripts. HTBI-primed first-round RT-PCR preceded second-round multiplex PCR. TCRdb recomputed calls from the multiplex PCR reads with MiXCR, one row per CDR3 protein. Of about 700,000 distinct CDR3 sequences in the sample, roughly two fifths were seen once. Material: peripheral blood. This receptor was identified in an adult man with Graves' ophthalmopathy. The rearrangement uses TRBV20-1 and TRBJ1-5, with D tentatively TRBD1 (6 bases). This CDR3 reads CSAIGSRGGVNQPQHF. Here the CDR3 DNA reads TGCAGTGCCATCGGAAGTAGGGGGGGTGTCAATCAGCCCCAGCATTTT.